The clone carrying this TCR beta chain was seen a handful of times. Germline assignment: CDR1 MNHNS and CDR2 SASEGT. The ends were cut back, 3 bases at V and 9 bases at J, with 12 bases in the middle. The CDR3 is 14 amino acids. Libraries were prepared by immunoSEQ multiplex PCR; TCRdb keeps only in-frame clonotypes and omits some of them. The sample records 100,000 to 140,000 clones, about nine tenths being singletons. This entry comes from a study of T cell responses to AZD1222 COVID-19 vaccine. The origin of this receptor is an adult who received the AZD1222 COVID-19 vaccine. The chain recombines TRBV6-1 with TRBJ1-6; no definite D call. The starting material was peripheral blood, obtained 28 days after the second AZD1222 dose. This chain's CDR3 is CASSDLAQRSPLHF. The DNA for the CDR3 is TGTGCCAGCAGTGATCTGGCACAGCGTTCACCCCTCCACTTT.